The 23 T cell receptor beta chains reported below all come from one sample, sequenced in a study of T-cell reconstitution after alpha-beta-depleted transplantation in children. The TCRbeta library incorporated unique molecular identifiers. TCRdb passed the PCR reads through MiXCR, listing each CDR3 protein once. The sample includes about 78,000 distinct CDR3 sequences, 13% to 15% of them seen just once. The sample was PBMCs, mostly from graft donor cells, taken 180 days after TCRalphabeta/CD19-depleted stem cell transplant. The receptor set was obtained from a male patient under 10 years old who had a stem cell transplant for acute lymphoblastic leukemia, so the T cells may come from the graft donor.

The chain links TRBV4-3 to TRBJ2-7, with TRBD2 matching 9 bases. This CDR3 contains 18 residues. Per germline, CDR1 LGHNA and CDR2 YSLEER. Trimming at V came to 0 bases and at J to 0 bases, leaving 9 bases not matched to a gene. CDR3 sequence reads: CASSQDVLGLAISYEQYF. CDR3 sequence (DNA): TGCGCCAGCAGCCAAGATGTATTAGGACTAGCGATCTCCTACGAGCAGTACTTC.

Details on this clonotype: With a much larger clone just one base away, this may be a read error. This chain links TRBV6-5 with TRBJ1-2, with D hard to call. The V end was cut by 2 bases, the J end by 6 bases, with 13 bases between. The CDR3 covers 14 residues. Germline V gene sequence: CDR1 MNHEY, CDR2 SVGAGI. CDR3 DNA: TGTGCCAGCAGTTACACCTTACCGGGTCATGGCTACACCTTC. Translated, it gives CASSYTLPGHGYTF.

This clonotype was seen ten or more times. J is TRBJ2-7 and V is TRBV5-1; 7 bases are shared with TRBD1. CDR3 length equals 13 residues. Germline lookup yields CDR1 SGHRS and CDR2 YFSETQ. V lost 5 bases to trimming and J lost 3 bases; unmatched junction nucleotides: 5. The CDR3 here is CASSGQVGYEQYF. DNA for the CDR3: TGCGCCAGCAGTGGACAGGTGGGCTACGAGCAGTACTTC.

The chain is built from TRBV28 and TRBJ1-2, with a tentative D call TRBD1 (5 bases). Trimming stripped 6 bases from V and 0 bases from J, with 8 bases between. Per the germline V gene, CDR1 is MDHEN and CDR2 is SYDVKM. CDR3 length: 13 residues. Here the CDR3 DNA reads TGTGCCAGCAGCCCGGGGCCTAACTATGGCTACACCTTC. This sequence encodes CASSPGPNYGYTF.

The CDR3 nucleotides read TGTGCCAGCAGTTACCTGGCACACACAGATACGCAGTATTTT. Translating gives CASSYLAHTDTQYF. The chain employs TRBV6-5 and TRBJ2-3; D uncertain. V was pared by 2 bases and J by 2 bases, with 8 bases between. CDR1 MNHEY and CDR2 SVGAGI come from the germline V gene. CDR3 length: 14 amino acids.

V usage is TRBV5-1 and J usage is TRBJ2-5; TRBD1 aligns across 9 bases. Germline trimming cut 7 bases from V and 1 base from J; bases unmatched to any gene: 2. Germline values: CDR1 SGHRS, CDR2 YFSETQ. This CDR3 spans 13 amino acids. CDR3 sequence reads: CASQQGAQETQYF. CDR3 coding DNA: TGCGCCAGCCAACAGGGGGCCCAAGAGACCCAGTACTTC.

A few counts support this clonotype. The rearrangement uses TRBV7-9 and TRBJ1-2, with a weak D call TRBD1 (5 bases). This CDR3 comprises 12 residues. Trimming cost V 1 base and J 6 bases, with 6 bases left between them. Germline CDR1 and CDR2: SEHNR and FQNEAQ (reference sequence). CDR3 sequence: CASSLGGDGYTF. As DNA, the CDR3 is TGTGCCAGCAGCTTAGGAGGGGATGGCTACACCTTC. Full variable domain (remainder filled in from reference TRBV7-9 and TRBJ1-2): DTGVSQNPRHKITKRGQNVTFRCDPISEHNRLYWYRQTLGQGPEFLTYFQNEAQLEKSRLLSDRFSAERPKGSFSTLEIQRTEQGDSAMYLCASSLGGDGYTFGSGTRLTVV.

The V gene is TRBV19, the J gene TRBJ2-3, with TRBD2 as a possible D gene (6 bases). Looked up from germline, CDR1 is LNHDA and CDR2 is SQIVND (reference sequence). This CDR3 spans 13 amino acids. V lost 6 bases, J lost 3 bases, and 10 bases lay in between. The CDR3 here is CASRRLATDTQYF. As DNA, the CDR3 is TGTGCCAGTAGGAGGCTAGCGACAGATACGCAGTATTTT.

This clonotype came up many times. V gene TRBV20-1 combines with J gene TRBJ1-1; D call uncertain. CDR3 length: 13 amino acids. The germline gives CDR1 DFQATT, CDR2 SNEGSKA (reference sequence). Trimming shortened V by 6 bases and J by 4 bases, and 15 bases separated the two germline ends. CDR3 sequence: CSAPDGLPTEAFF. In nucleotides, the CDR3 is TGCAGTGCCCCCGACGGGTTACCCACTGAAGCTTTCTTT.

This sequence joins TRBV7-6 and TRBJ2-1; D not certain. Germline CDR1 reads SGHVS; CDR2 reads FNYEAQ. V gave up 5 bases and J gave up 9 bases, with 17 bases separating them. The CDR3 totals 14 residues. The CDR3 DNA is TGTGCCAGCAGCCGCTCGGTTGGTAGAATTGAGCAGTTCTTC. This gives the protein CASSRSVGRIEQFF.

This clonotype was seen a few times. The gene calls are TRBV4-1 and TRBJ1-6, with TRBD1 matching over 10 bases. The CDR3 length is 18 residues. The V gene's germline CDR1 is MGHRA and CDR2 YSYEKL. V gave up 8 bases and J gave up 0 bases; unmatched junction bases: 10. The CDR3 DNA sequence: TGCGCCAGCCACGGACAGGGGGGCTTCCTCTCCTATAATTCACCCCTCCACTTT. Translation gives CASHGQGGFLSYNSPLHF.

This clonotype has ten or more counts. This rearrangement joins TRBV10-3 to TRBJ2-2; 12 bases are shared with TRBD1. CDR3 size: 15 residues. The germline V gene encodes CDR1 ENHRY and CDR2 SYGVKD. The V segment lost 6 bases and the J segment 4 bases; nucleotides outside the gene matches: 3. Written as DNA, the CDR3 is TGTGCCATCAGCGGGACAGGGGGCGTCACCGGGGAGCTGTTTTTT. Encoded protein: CAISGTGGVTGELFF.

This clonotype showed up just a few times. The CDR3 DNA sequence: TGTGCCAGCAGTTGGCTAGCTGCCTTCCCAGATACGCAGTATTTT. Amino acid sequence: CASSWLAAFPDTQYF. The genes are TRBV28 and TRBJ2-3; D might be TRBD2 (5 bases). Trimming removed 4 bases from V and 4 bases from J, with 15 bases in between. The CDR3 extends over 15 amino acids. Looked up from germline, CDR1 is MDHEN and CDR2 is SYDVKM.

V gene TRBV10-2 combines with J gene TRBJ1-1; 8 nucleotides line up with TRBD1. Germline trimming cut 4 bases from V and 4 bases from J; bases unmatched to any gene: 5. Germline CDR1 and CDR2: WSHSY and SAAADI. This CDR3 spans 14 amino acids. CDR3: CASSVGQGSTEAFF. CDR3 coding DNA: TGCGCCAGCAGTGTCGGACAGGGTTCCACTGAAGCTTTCTTT.

This clonotype has at least ten counts. The genes are TRBV7-2 and TRBJ2-7, with D perhaps TRBD2 (5 bases). Germline assignment: CDR1 SGHTA and CDR2 FQGNSA. V was clipped by 5 bases and J by 2 bases, with 16 bases between them. The length of the CDR3 is 15 residues. Here the CDR3 DNA reads TGTGCCAGCAGCCTCAAGAGCGGAAGGACCTACGAGCAGTACTTC. Its protein product is CASSLKSGRTYEQYF.

The chain carries TRBV12-3 or TRBV12-4 and TRBJ2-1; D is possibly TRBD1 (6 bases). CDR3 length: 14 amino acids. V gave up 6 bases and J gave up 1 base, with 10 bases separating them. CDR3 sequence (DNA): TGTGCCAGCAGCTGGACAGCGTCCTACAATGAGCAGTTCTTC. Translating gives CASSWTASYNEQFF.

This sequence joins TRBV5-5 and TRBJ1-5, with D uncertain. This CDR3 has 13 amino acids. With 0 bases removed from V and 3 bases from J, the gap between germline ends came to 4 bases. In germline, CDR1 is SGHKS, CDR2 YYEKEE (reference sequence). CDR3 region: CASSLGHNQPQHF. In DNA, the CDR3 is TGTGCCAGCAGCTTGGGCCACAATCAGCCCCAGCATTTT.

This clonotype was counted once. A much larger clone sits a single nucleotide away, making a read error possible. V and J are TRBV10-3 and TRBJ2-7, with TRBD2 as a possible D gene (5 bases). The CDR3 contains 14 residues. Trimming left V 7 bases short and J 1 base short, with 14 bases between. CDR1 and CDR2 from the germline V gene are ENHRY and SYGVKD. As DNA, the CDR3 is TGTGCCATCATGACCAGGACTGGGTCCTACGAGCAGTACTTC. The encoded protein is CAIMTRTGSYEQYF.

The sample holds many counts of this clonotype. The chain combines TRBV7-6 with TRBJ2-7, with D unresolved. Per germline, CDR1 SGHVS and CDR2 FNYEAQ. The CDR3 sequence is 14 residues long. The V end lost 2 bases, the J end lost 0 bases, and 8 bases lay between the germline ends. The CDR3 DNA sequence: TGTGCCAGCAGCTTAAAAGGTGCCTCCTACGAGCAGTACTTC. Translated: CASSLKGASYEQYF. Combining the CDR3 with reference TRBV7-6 and TRBJ2-7 gives the whole variable domain GAGVSQSPRYKVTKRGQDVALRCDPISGHVSLYWYRQALGQGPEFLTYFNYEAQQDKSGLPNDRFSAERPEGSISTLTIQRTEQRDSAMYRCASSLKGASYEQYFGPGTRLTVT.

The rearrangement links TRBV7-8 to TRBJ2-7, with TRBD2 matching 7 bases. Trimming removed 1 base from V and 1 base from J; junction bases left unmatched: 4. There are 15 residues in the CDR3. Germline CDR1 SGHVS, CDR2 FQNEAQ. The CDR3 here is CASSLEAGTSYEQYF. CDR3 in DNA: TGTGCCAGCAGCTTAGAAGCGGGGACGTCCTACGAGCAGTACTTC. Complete variable domain (other parts from reference TRBV7-8 and TRBJ2-7): GAGVSQSPRYKVAKRGQDVALRCDPISGHVSLFWYQQALGQGPEFLTYFQNEAQLDKSGLPSDRFFAERPEGSVSTLKIQRTQQEDSAVYLCASSLEAGTSYEQYFGPGTRLTVT.

This clonotype was seen only a few times. The chain is built from TRBV15 and TRBJ2-1; 9 nucleotides line up with TRBD2. This CDR3 contains 16 residues. V gave up 0 bases and J gave up 8 bases; unmatched junction bases: 8. Germline CDR1 reads LNHNV; CDR2 reads YYDKDF (reference sequence). CDR3 bases: TGTGCCACCAGCAGAGAGCCGCCTAGCGGGGATGATGAGCAGTTCTTC. This gives the protein CATSREPPSGDDEQFF.

The chain employs TRBV20-1 and TRBJ1-4; D may be TRBD1 (6 bases). The CDR3 is made up of 15 amino acids. Germline V CDR1 and CDR2: DFQATT, SNEGSKA (reference sequence). V was trimmed by 2 bases and J by 3 bases, leaving 13 bases between them. The CDR3 protein is CSARRSPGANEKLFF. CDR3 nucleotide sequence: TGCAGTGCTAGAAGGTCCCCAGGGGCTAATGAAAAACTGTTTTTT.

This chain's CDR3 is CASSLVGGTGELFF. CDR3 bases: TGTGCCAGCAGCTTAGTTGGCGGCACCGGGGAGCTGTTTTTT. J is TRBJ2-2 and V is TRBV7-2; D not resolved. Germline lookup yields CDR1 SGHTA and CDR2 FQGNSA. CDR3 length equals 14 residues. V was pared by 1 base and J by 4 bases, with 7 bases between.